One and the same sample provided the 20 T cell receptor beta chains below, sequenced in a study of tumor-infiltrating lymphocytes in localized non-small cell lung cancer. Only in-frame clones appear in the TCRdb table, and some are missing; sequencing was by immunoSEQ multiplex PCR. The sample includes around 15,000 clones, 70% to 90% of them seen just once. Material for sequencing was uninvolved lung tissue not adjacent to the tumor. Source of these receptors: a human donor with non-small cell lung cancer.

This chain links TRBV2 with TRBJ2-1; D is perhaps TRBD1 (6 bases). From germline, CDR1 is SNHLY and CDR2 FYNNEI. With 7 bases removed from V and 3 bases from J, the gap between germline ends came to 16 bases. The CDR3 runs 15 residues. The CDR3 reads CASTKQGDRYNEQFF. CDR3 nucleotides: TGTGCCAGCACCAAACAGGGAGACCGCTACAATGAGCAGTTCTTC.

CDR3 region: CASSFGLGMNTEAFF. CDR3 nucleotide sequence: TGTGCCAGCAGCTTTGGCCTGGGGATGAACACTGAAGCTTTCTTT. This chain uses TRBV13 with TRBJ1-1; D is unclear. CDR1 PRHDT and CDR2 FYEKMQ come from the germline V gene (reference sequence). There are 15 residues in the CDR3. Trimming took 3 bases from V and 0 from J, leaving 11 bases between them.

This clone occurred a few times. V gene TRBV5-1 combines with J gene TRBJ2-2, with unresolved D. Trimming removed 1 base from V and 2 bases from J, with 3 bases in between. CDR3 size: 13 residues. From germline, CDR1 is SGHRS and CDR2 YFSETQ. CDR3 in DNA: TGCGCCAGCAGCTTGTTTAACACCGGGGAGCTGTTTTTT. This sequence encodes CASSLFNTGELFF.

V is TRBV19 and J is TRBJ2-2; no clear D. There are 14 residues in the CDR3. The germline V gene encodes CDR1 LNHDA and CDR2 SQIVND (reference sequence). V was pared by 1 base and J by 3 bases, with 6 bases between. CDR3 loop: CASSIGTDTGELFF. The CDR3 coding sequence is TGTGCCAGTAGTATAGGTACCGACACCGGGGAGCTGTTTTTT.

In its sample, this clone was seen once. V usage is TRBV10-3 and J usage is TRBJ1-2; D gene uncertain. CDR1 and CDR2 (germline): ENHRY, SYGVKD. The V end was cut by 5 bases, the J end by 7 bases, with 11 bases between. The length of the CDR3 is 12 residues. The CDR3 sequence is CAISRDRSGYTF. The CDR3 bases are TGTGCCATCAGTCGAGACCGCTCTGGCTACACCTTC.

This chain connects TRBV5-1 to TRBJ2-5; 13 positions match TRBD2. V shed 1 base, J shed 5 bases, and the junction held 8 bases outside the gene matches. Germline values: CDR1 SGHRS, CDR2 YFSETQ. This CDR3 is built from 17 residues. The CDR3 DNA reads as TGCGCCAGCAGCTTGCCCGGGACTAGCGGGATCGGCGAGACCCAGTACTTC. This sequence encodes CASSLPGTSGIGETQYF. Filled out from reference TRBV5-1 and TRBJ2-5, the complete variable domain reads KAGVTQTPRYLIKTRGQQVTLSCSPISGHRSVSWYQQTPGQGLQFLFEYFSETQRNKGNFPGRFSGRQFSNSRSEMNVSTLELGDSALYLCASSLPGTSGIGETQYFGPGTRLLVL.

This clone was picked up one time. The rearrangement uses TRBV5-1 and TRBJ2-2; 8 positions agree with TRBD1. CDR3 length: 14 residues. Germline V CDR1 and CDR2: SGHRS, YFSETQ. V dropped 8 bases and J dropped 0; count of bases not matched to a gene: 3. This CDR3 reads CASAQGANTGELFF. In DNA form, the CDR3 reads TGCGCCAGTGCACAGGGGGCGAACACCGGGGAGCTGTTTTTT.

The CDR3 reads CASSESGHLSYEQYF. The CDR3 nucleotides read TGCGCCAGCAGTGAGTCGGGACACCTCTCCTACGAGCAGTACTTC. The J gene is TRBJ2-7, the V gene TRBV10-2, with D maybe TRBD1 (6 bases). Per germline, CDR1 WSHSY and CDR2 SAAADI. The CDR3 sequence is 15 residues long. The V end was cut by 0 bases, the J end by 0 bases, with 9 bases between.

The rearrangement joins TRBV6-1 to TRBJ1-4; 9 bases map to TRBD1. CDR3 size: 15 residues. Germline values: CDR1 MNHNS, CDR2 SASEGT. J was trimmed by 8 bases and V by 5 bases; bases with no gene match: 9. The CDR3 DNA sequence: TGTGCCAGCAGTCGGTGGGACAGGGCGGGGGAAAAACTGTTTTTT. This gives the protein CASSRWDRAGEKLFF.

The chain carries TRBV10-3 and TRBJ2-3; D possibly corresponds to TRBD2 (5 bases). From germline, CDR1 is ENHRY and CDR2 SYGVKD. Trimming cost V 4 bases and J 2 bases, with 10 bases left between them. This CDR3 region has 14 residues. The CDR3 reads CAISGRVDTDTQYF. The DNA for the CDR3 is TGTGCCATCAGTGGGCGGGTGGACACAGATACGCAGTATTTT.

V usage is TRBV5-4 and J usage is TRBJ2-1; D gene unclear. This CDR3 region has 12 residues. The germline CDR1 and CDR2 sequences are SGHNT and YYREEE (reference sequence). Between the trimmed V and J ends, which lost 5 bases and 7 bases, there was a span of 10 bases. The CDR3 spells CASSWGLNEQFF. The CDR3 coding sequence is TGTGCCAGCAGTTGGGGTCTTAATGAGCAGTTCTTC.

This clone appeared a single time. The chain recombines TRBV19 with TRBJ2-7; 9 positions agree with TRBD1. This CDR3 contains 14 residues. Trimming took 4 bases from V and 6 from J; bases not matched to a gene: 7. Germline lookup yields CDR1 LNHDA and CDR2 SQIVND (reference sequence). The CDR3: CASSSISGQGEQYF. The CDR3, as DNA: TGTGCCAGTAGTAGCATCTCGGGACAGGGCGAGCAGTACTTC.

The genes are TRBV2 and TRBJ1-1, with D hard to call. CDR1 is SNHLY and CDR2 is FYNNEI in the germline V gene. V dropped 6 bases and J dropped 1 base, with 12 bases sitting between them. This CDR3 comprises 14 residues. The CDR3 DNA follows: TGTGCCAGCAGGGGTGGACTCTCGAACACTGAAGCTTTCTTT. It yields the protein CASRGGLSNTEAFF.

Turning to this clone: The junction shows a germline mismatch at one end, possibly a read error. The chain recombines TRBV5-4 with TRBJ2-7; D not resolved. This CDR3 is 14 amino acids long. Germline V gene data show CDR1 as SGHNT and CDR2 as YYREEE (reference sequence). The CDR3 protein is CASSLVLGSNEQYF. CDR3 bases: TGTGCCAGCAGCTTGGTTCTGGGCTCCAACGAGCAGTACTTC.

This chain connects TRBV29-1 to TRBJ2-1; 7 nucleotides align to TRBD1. The ends lost 7 bases at V and 0 bases at J; junction bases unmatched: 9. Germline V lookup: CDR1 SQVTM, CDR2 ANQGSEA. The CDR3 extends over 15 amino acids. This chain's CDR3 is CSALGTVSSYNEQFF. Written as DNA, the CDR3 is TGCAGCGCTTTAGGGACAGTGAGCTCCTACAATGAGCAGTTCTTC.

V usage is TRBV5-1 and J usage is TRBJ1-2; D is unresolved. This CDR3 is built from 15 residues. Germline assignment: CDR1 SGHRS and CDR2 YFSETQ. Deletions cut 0 bases from V and 7 bases from J, with 16 bases between. The CDR3 DNA sequence: TGCGCCAGCAGCTTGGCCCCCGAGGCCCCCGGTGGCTACACCTTC. Residues: CASSLAPEAPGGYTF. The full variable domain, completed using reference TRBV5-1 and TRBJ1-2, is KAGVTQTPRYLIKTRGQQVTLSCSPISGHRSVSWYQQTPGQGLQFLFEYFSETQRNKGNFPGRFSGRQFSNSRSEMNVSTLELGDSALYLCASSLAPEAPGGYTFGSGTRLTVV.

The chain links TRBV9 to TRBJ2-4; TRBD1 might be the D (7 bases). Per the germline V gene, CDR1 is SGDLS and CDR2 is YYNGEE. V was cut by 0 bases and J by 9 bases, with 10 bases left in between. The CDR3 is 13 residues long. CDR3 DNA: TGTGCCAGCAGCGTAGCTCAGGGGGGCATTCAGTACTTC. Translated, it gives CASSVAQGGIQYF.

This chain links TRBV15 with TRBJ2-7, with D possibly matching TRBD2 (7 bases). CDR3 length equals 14 residues. CDR1 is LNHNV and CDR2 is YYDKDF in the germline V gene (reference sequence). V gave up 0 bases and J gave up 7 bases, with 13 bases separating them. CDR3 in amino acids: CATSRDWGGGEQYF. CDR3 coding DNA: TGTGCCACCAGCAGAGATTGGGGAGGGGGGGAGCAGTACTTC.

The CDR3 nucleotides read TGTGCCAGCAGCCAAGGACTCAGTCGGCTCACAGATACGCAGTATTTT. As protein: CASSQGLSRLTDTQYF. The chain carries TRBV7-9 and TRBJ2-3, with TRBD2 as a possible D gene (5 bases). In germline, CDR1 is SEHNR, CDR2 FQNEAQ (reference sequence). Trimming stripped 5 bases from V and 2 bases from J, with 17 bases between. This CDR3 has 16 amino acids.

The genes are TRBV10-3 and TRBJ1-2; TRBD1 might be the D (5 bases). The CDR3 covers 13 residues. V lost 3 bases and J 2 bases, leaving 7 bases between the germline ends. Germline lookup yields CDR1 ENHRY and CDR2 SYGVKD. DNA for the CDR3: TGTGCCATCAGTGATCAGGGAAACTATGGCTACACCTTC. Protein: CAISDQGNYGYTF.